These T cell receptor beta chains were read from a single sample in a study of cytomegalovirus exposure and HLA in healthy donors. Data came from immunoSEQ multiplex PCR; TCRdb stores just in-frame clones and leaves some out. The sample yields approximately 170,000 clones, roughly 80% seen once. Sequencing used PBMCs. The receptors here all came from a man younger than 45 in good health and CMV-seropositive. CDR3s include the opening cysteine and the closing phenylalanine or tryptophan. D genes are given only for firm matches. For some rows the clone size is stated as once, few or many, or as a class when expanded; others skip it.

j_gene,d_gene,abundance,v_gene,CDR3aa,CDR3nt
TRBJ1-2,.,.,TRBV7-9,CASSLGAEINYGYTF,TGTGCCAGCAGCTTAGGGGCAGAGATAAACTATGGCTACACCTTC
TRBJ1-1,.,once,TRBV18,CASSETAKNTEAFF,TGTGCCAGCTCGGAGACGGCTAAAAACACTGAAGCTTTCTTT
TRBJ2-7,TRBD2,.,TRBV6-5,CASSYGAGAYEQYF,TGTGCCAGCAGTTACGGGGCGGGAGCCTACGAGCAGTACTTC
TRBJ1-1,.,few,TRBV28,CASTRQGRDQAFF,TGTGCCAGCACCCGGCAGGGGAGGGATCAAGCTTTCTTT
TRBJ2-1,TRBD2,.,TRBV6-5,CASSYVSSGYNEQFF,TGTGCCAGCAGTTACGTGTCTAGCGGTTACAATGAGCAGTTCTTC
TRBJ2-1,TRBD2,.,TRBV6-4,CASSETSSGEQFF,TGTGCCAGCAGTGAAACCTCTAGCGGGGAGCAGTTCTTC
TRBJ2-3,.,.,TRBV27,CASSLTAGPLDTQYF,TGTGCCAGCAGTTTAACAGCGGGCCCTTTAGATACGCAGTATTTT
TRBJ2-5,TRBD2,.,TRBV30,CAWGAGGRRGTQYF,TGTGCCTGGGGAGCGGGAGGGCGGAGGGGGACCCAGTACTTC
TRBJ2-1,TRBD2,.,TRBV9,CASPQPSPGLADNEQFF,TGTGCCAGCCCACAACCCTCCCCGGGACTAGCCGACAATGAGCAGTTCTTC
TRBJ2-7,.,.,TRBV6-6,CASSPWTLTYEQYF,TGTGCCAGCAGTCCTTGGACACTGACCTACGAGCAGTACTTC
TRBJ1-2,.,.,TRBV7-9,CASSLVIGDGYTF,TGTGCCAGCAGCTTAGTGATCGGGGATGGCTACACCTTC
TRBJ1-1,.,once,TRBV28,CASSLPTGEAFF,TGTGCCAGCAGTTTACCGACGGGAGAAGCTTTCTTT
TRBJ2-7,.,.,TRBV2,CASSESVRGIVEQYF,TGTGCCAGCAGTGAATCGGTCAGGGGAATTGTTGAGCAGTACTTC
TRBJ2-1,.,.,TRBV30,CAWRAQGRLADYTYNEQFF,TGTGCCTGGAGAGCCCAGGGGAGGCTAGCGGACTATACCTACAATGAGCAGTTCTTC
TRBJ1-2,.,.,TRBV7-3,CASSPGTNYGYTF,TGTGCCAGCAGCCCAGGGACAAACTATGGCTACACCTTC
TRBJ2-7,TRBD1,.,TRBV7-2,CASSSDDRGSYEQYF,TGTGCCAGCAGCTCAGATGACAGGGGATCCTACGAGCAGTACTTC
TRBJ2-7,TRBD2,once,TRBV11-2,CASSRSSGRTHYEQYF,TGTGCCAGCAGTCGATCTAGCGGGAGGACACACTACGAGCAGTACTTC
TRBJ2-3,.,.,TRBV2,CASLWDSSVGGDTQYF,TGTGCCAGCCTGTGGGACTCCTCGGTGGGTGGAGATACGCAGTATTTT
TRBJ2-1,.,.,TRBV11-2,CASSLVEGPRYNEQFF,TGTGCCAGCAGCTTAGTGGAGGGGCCCCGCTACAATGAGCAGTTCTTC
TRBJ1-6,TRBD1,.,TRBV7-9,CASSPGDSFYSPLHF,TGTGCCAGCAGCCCTGGGGACAGCTTTTATTCACCCCTCCACTTT
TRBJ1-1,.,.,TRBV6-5,CASSPGQITEAFF,TGTGCCAGCAGTCCGGGACAAATCACTGAAGCTTTCTTT
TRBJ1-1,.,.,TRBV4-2,CASSQSSRMNTEAFF,TGTGCCAGCAGCCAAAGTTCCAGGATGAACACTGAAGCTTTCTTT
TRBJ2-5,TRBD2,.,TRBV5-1,CASRTGLAGETQYF,TGCGCCAGCCGTACGGGACTAGCGGGAGAGACCCAGTACTTC
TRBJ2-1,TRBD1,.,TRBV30,CAWSAGTGYSEQFF,TGTGCCTGGAGCGCCGGGACAGGGTATTCTGAGCAGTTCTTC
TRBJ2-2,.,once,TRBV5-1,CASTPGIHPPLELFF,TGCGCCAGCACCCCCGGGATTCACCCTCCCCTGGAGCTGTTTTTT
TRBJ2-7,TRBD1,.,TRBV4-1,CASSTGQGSYEQYF,TGCGCCAGCAGCACAGGACAGGGGTCCTACGAGCAGTACTTC
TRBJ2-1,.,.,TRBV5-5,CASSWGHNEQFF,TGTGCCAGCAGCTGGGGGCACAATGAGCAGTTCTTC
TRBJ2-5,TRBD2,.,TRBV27,CASSPRRQAGGRETQYF,TGTGCCAGCAGTCCCCGTCGGCAGGCGGGGGGGCGGGAGACCCAGTACTTC
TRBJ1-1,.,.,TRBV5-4,CASSLGRTNTEAFF,TGTGCCAGCAGCTTGGGCAGGACTAACACTGAAGCTTTCTTT
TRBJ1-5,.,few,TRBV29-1,CSVADRERNQPQHF,TGCAGCGTTGCTGACCGGGAACGCAATCAGCCCCAGCATTTT
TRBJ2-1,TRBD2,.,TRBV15,CATSSGLAGDGNEQFF,TGTGCCACCAGCAGCGGACTAGCGGGAGACGGGAATGAGCAGTTCTTC
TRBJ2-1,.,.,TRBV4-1,CASSQVAAHNEQFF,TGCGCCAGCAGCCAGGTAGCGGCTCACAATGAGCAGTTCTTC
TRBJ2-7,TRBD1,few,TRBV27,CASSRGTGEYEQYF,TGTGCCAGCAGTCGCGGGACAGGGGAATACGAGCAGTACTTC
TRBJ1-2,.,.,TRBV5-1,CASSPPGYSYGYTF,TGCGCCAGCAGCCCCCCAGGGTACTCCTATGGCTACACCTTC
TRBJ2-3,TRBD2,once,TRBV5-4,CASSLTVLAGASDTQYF,TGTGCCAGCAGCTTGACGGTACTAGCGGGAGCATCAGATACGCAGTATTTT
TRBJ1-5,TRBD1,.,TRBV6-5,CASRLQQGANQPQHF,TGTGCCAGCAGGTTACAACAGGGGGCGAATCAGCCCCAGCATTTT
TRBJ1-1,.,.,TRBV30,CAWSRSGDTEAFF,TGTGCCTGGAGCAGATCGGGGGACACTGAAGCTTTCTTT
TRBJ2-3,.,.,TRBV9,CASSQGGTVSTDTQYF,TGTGCCAGCAGCCAAGGGGGGACAGTTAGCACAGATACGCAGTATTTT
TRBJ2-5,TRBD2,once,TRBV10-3,CAISEPGGQETQYF,TGTGCCATCAGTGAGCCGGGGGGCCAAGAGACCCAGTACTTC
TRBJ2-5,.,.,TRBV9,CASSFRDNQETQYF,TGTGCCAGCAGCTTCCGGGACAACCAAGAGACCCAGTACTTC
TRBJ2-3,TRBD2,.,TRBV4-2,CASSHRTSGSVDTQYF,TGTGCCAGCAGCCATCGGACTAGCGGGAGTGTCGATACGCAGTATTTT
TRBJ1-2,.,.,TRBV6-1,CASREGGGGYGYTF,TGTGCCAGCAGGGAGGGAGGGGGAGGGTATGGCTACACCTTC